Here is one TCR beta chain with its context. The data originate from a study of blood T cell repertoires in COVID-19. The CDR3 is 17 residues long. Germline V CDR1 and CDR2: MGHDK, SYGVNS. The V end lost 3 bases, the J end lost 4 bases, and 20 bases lay between the germline ends. The repertoire was sequenced with immunoSEQ multiplex PCR; TCRdb's copy has only in-frame clones and lacks some. This sample has 150,000 to 200,000 clones, with 80% to 90% found just once. The source of this sequence is a man in his fifties with active or convalescent COVID-19. The V call is TRBV25-1, the J call TRBJ2-3; D gene ambiguous. The sequenced sample was peripheral blood. The CDR3 is CASSDTQRGELADTQYF. CDR3 coding DNA: TGTGCCAGCAGTGATACCCAGCGAGGAGAATTGGCAGATACGCAGTATTTT. Filled out from reference TRBV25-1 and TRBJ2-3, the complete variable domain reads EADIYQTPRYLVIGTGKKITLECSQTMGHDKMYWYQQDPGMELHLIHYSYGVNSTEKGDLSSESTVSRIRTEHFPLTLESARPSHTSQYLCASSDTQRGELADTQYFGPGTRLTVL.